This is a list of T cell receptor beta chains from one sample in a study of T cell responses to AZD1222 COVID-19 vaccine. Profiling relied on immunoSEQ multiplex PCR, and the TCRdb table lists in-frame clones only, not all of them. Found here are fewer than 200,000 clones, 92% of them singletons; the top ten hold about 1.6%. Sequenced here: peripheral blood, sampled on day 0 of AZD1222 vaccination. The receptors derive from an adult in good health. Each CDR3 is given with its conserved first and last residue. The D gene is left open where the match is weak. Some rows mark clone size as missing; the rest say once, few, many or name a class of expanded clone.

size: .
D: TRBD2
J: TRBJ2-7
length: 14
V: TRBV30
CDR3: CAWTDPAGGYEQYF
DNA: TGTGCCTGGACGGACCCAGCGGGGGGGTACGAGCAGTACTTC

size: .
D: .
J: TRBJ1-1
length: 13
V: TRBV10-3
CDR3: CAISEWPNTEAFF
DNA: TGTGCCATCAGTGAGTGGCCAAACACTGAAGCTTTCTTT

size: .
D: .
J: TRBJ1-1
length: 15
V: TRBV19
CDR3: CASSFQTGTNTEAFF
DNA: TGTGCCAGTAGTTTCCAAACAGGGACGAACACTGAAGCTTTCTTT

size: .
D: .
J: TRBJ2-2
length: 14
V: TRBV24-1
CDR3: CATSDNIFTGELFF
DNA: TGTGCCACCAGTGATAACATTTTCACCGGGGAGCTGTTTTTT

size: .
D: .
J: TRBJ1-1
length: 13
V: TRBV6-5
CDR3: CASRWTANTEAFF
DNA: TGTGCCAGCCGCTGGACGGCGAACACTGAAGCTTTCTTT

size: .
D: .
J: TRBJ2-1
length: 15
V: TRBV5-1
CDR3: CASTLGTTLYNEQFF
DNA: TGCGCCAGCACCCTCGGTACAACCCTCTACAATGAGCAGTTCTTC

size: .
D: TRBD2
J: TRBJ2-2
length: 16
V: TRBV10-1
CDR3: CASSALAGKNTGELFF
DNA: TGCGCCAGCAGTGCGCTAGCGGGGAAGAACACCGGGGAGCTGTTTTTT

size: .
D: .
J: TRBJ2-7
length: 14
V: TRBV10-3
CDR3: CAISAGTVPYEQYF
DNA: TGTGCCATCAGTGCCGGGACGGTTCCCTACGAGCAGTACTTC

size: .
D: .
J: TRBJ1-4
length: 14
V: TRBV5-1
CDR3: CATSPGGAREKLFF
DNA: TGCGCCACCTCCCCGGGGGGGGCGCGGGAAAAACTGTTTTTT

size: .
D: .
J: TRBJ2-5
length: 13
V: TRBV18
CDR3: CASSPDIKETQYF
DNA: TGTGCCAGCTCACCCGACATTAAAGAGACCCAGTACTTC

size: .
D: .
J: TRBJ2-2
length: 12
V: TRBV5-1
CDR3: CASSLVSGELFF
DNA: TGCGCCAGCAGCTTGGTTTCCGGGGAGCTGTTTTTT

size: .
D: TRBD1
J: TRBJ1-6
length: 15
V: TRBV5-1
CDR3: CASSLEGTGRSPLHF
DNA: TGCGCCAGCAGCTTGGAAGGGACAGGGAGATCACCCCTCCACTTT

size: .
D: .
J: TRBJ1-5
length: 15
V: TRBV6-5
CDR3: CATRLDRGPNQPQHF
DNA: TGTGCCACCAGACTAGACAGAGGCCCAAATCAGCCCCAGCATTTT

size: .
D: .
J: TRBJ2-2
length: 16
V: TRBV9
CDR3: CASSVEGGLNTGELFF
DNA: TGTGCCAGCAGCGTAGAGGGGGGACTAAACACCGGGGAGCTGTTTTTT

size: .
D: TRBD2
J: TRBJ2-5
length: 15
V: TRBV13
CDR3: CASSSGLADQETQYF
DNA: TGTGCCAGCAGCTCGGGACTAGCGGACCAAGAGACCCAGTACTTC

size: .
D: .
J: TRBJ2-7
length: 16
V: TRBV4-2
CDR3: CASSQVSGFNPWEQYF
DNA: TGTGCCAGCAGCCAAGTCTCCGGCTTCAACCCTTGGGAGCAGTACTTC

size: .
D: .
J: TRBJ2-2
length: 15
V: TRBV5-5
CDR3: CASSLWLTNTGELFF
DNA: TGTGCCAGCAGCTTGTGGCTAACGAACACCGGGGAGCTGTTTTTT

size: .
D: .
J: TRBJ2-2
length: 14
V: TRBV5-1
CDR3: CASSLIDRTGELFF
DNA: TGCGCCAGCAGCTTGATCGACCGGACCGGGGAGCTGTTTTTT

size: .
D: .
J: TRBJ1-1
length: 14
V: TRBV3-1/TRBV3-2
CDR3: CASSQDGEYKEAFF
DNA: TGTGCCAGCAGCCAAGATGGGGAGTACAAAGAAGCTTTCTTT

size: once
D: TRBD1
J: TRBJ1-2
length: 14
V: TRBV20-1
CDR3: CSASPGQGGYGYTF
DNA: TGCAGTGCTAGTCCGGGACAGGGCGGCTATGGCTACACCTTC

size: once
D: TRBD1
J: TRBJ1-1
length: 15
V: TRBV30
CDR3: CAWFPGQGLNTEAFF
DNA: TGTGCCTGGTTTCCGGGACAGGGACTGAACACTGAAGCTTTCTTT

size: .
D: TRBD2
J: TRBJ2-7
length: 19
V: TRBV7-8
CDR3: CASSLTLGLAGGMVYEQYF
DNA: TGTGCCAGCAGCTTAACCCTGGGACTAGCGGGAGGGATGGTCTACGAGCAGTACTTC

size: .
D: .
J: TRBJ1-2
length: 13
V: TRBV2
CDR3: CASSTGNAYGYTF
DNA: TGTGCCAGCAGTACAGGGAACGCCTATGGCTACACCTTC

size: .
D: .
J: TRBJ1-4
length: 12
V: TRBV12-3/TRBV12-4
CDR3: CASSLLREKLFF
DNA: TGTGCCAGCAGTTTATTACGTGAAAAACTGTTTTTT

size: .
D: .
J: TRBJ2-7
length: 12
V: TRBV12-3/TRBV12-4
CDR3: CASSTGARRQYF
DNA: TGTGCCAGCAGCACCGGGGCCCGAAGGCAGTACTTC

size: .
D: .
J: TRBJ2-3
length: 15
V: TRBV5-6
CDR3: CASRSFGSRRDTQYF
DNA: TGTGCCAGCCGCAGCTTTGGATCCCGCCGAGATACGCAGTATTTT

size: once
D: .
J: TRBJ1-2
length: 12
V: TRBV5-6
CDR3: CASSKTVDGYTF
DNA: TGTGCCAGCAGCAAGACAGTAGATGGCTACACCTTC

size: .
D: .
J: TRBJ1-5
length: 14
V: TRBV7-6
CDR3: CASSALSSNQPQHF
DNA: TGTGCCAGCAGCGCCCTGTCTAGCAATCAGCCCCAGCATTTT

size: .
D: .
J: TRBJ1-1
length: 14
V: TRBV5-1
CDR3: CASSGANRNTEAFF
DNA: TGCGCCAGCAGCGGGGCGAACAGGAACACTGAAGCTTTCTTT

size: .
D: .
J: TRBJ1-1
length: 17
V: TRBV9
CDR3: CASSVGRARGLDTEAFF
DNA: TGTGCCAGCAGCGTGGGAAGGGCCCGAGGGCTGGACACTGAAGCTTTCTTT

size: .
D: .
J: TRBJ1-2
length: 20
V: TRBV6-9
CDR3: CASGGPMTDSPLGANYGYTF
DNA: TGTGCCAGCGGGGGGCCCATGACTGATTCTCCCCTCGGTGCAAACTATGGCTACACCTTC

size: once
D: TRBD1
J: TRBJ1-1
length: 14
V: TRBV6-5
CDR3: CASTEGQGNTEAFF
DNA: TGTGCCAGCACCGAGGGACAGGGGAACACTGAAGCTTTCTTT

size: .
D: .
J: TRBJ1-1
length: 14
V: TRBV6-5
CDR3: CASRIQEANTEAFF
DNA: TGTGCCAGCAGAATACAGGAGGCGAACACTGAAGCTTTCTTT

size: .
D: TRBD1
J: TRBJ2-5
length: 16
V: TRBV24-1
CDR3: CATSDFGTATQETQYF
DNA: TGTGCCACCAGTGATTTTGGGACAGCAACTCAAGAGACCCAGTACTTC

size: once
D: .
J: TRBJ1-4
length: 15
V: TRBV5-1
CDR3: CASSLSGTTNEKLFF
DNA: TGCGCCAGCAGCCTGTCCGGGACGACTAATGAAAAACTGTTTTTT

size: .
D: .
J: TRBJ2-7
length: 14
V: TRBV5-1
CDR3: CASRRGGSNYEQYF
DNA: TGCGCCAGCAGGAGGGGCGGATCTAATTACGAGCAGTACTTC

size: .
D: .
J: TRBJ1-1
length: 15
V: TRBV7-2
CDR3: CASSKRTVRNTEAFF
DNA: TGTGCCAGCAGCAAACGGACAGTGAGGAACACTGAAGCTTTCTTT

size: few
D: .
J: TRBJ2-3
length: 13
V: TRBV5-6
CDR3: CASSPAAAGTQYF
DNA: TGTGCCAGCAGCCCCGCCGCAGCGGGTACGCAGTATTTT

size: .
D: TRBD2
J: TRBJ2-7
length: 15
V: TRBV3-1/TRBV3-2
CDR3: CASSQGLAGAYEQYF
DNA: TGTGCCAGCAGTCAGGGACTAGCGGGAGCCTACGAGCAGTACTTC